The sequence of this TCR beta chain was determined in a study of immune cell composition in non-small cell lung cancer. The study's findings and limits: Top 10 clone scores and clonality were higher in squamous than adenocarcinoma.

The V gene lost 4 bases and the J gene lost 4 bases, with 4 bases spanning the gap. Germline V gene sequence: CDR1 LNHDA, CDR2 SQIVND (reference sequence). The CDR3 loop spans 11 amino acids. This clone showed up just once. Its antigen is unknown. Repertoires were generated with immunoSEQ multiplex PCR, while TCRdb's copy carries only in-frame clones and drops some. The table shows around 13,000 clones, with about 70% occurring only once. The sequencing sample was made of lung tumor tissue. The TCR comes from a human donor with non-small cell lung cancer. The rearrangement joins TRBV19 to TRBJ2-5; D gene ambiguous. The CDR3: CASSTLETQYF. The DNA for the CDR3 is TGTGCCAGTAGTACCCTAGAGACCCAGTACTTC. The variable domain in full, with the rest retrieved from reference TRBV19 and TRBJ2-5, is DGGITQSPKYLFRKEGQNVTLSCEQNLNHDAMYWYRQDPGQGLRLIYYSQIVNDFQKGDIAEGYSVSREKKESFPLTVTSAQKNPTAFYLCASSTLETQYFGPGTRLLVL.